Included here is one TCR beta chain sequence, with context. Its antigen has not been determined. No base qualities exist here, and no much larger clone lies one base off it. The germline V gene provides CDR1 ENHRY and CDR2 SYGVKD. After removal of 6 bases from V and 3 bases from J, the junction retains 6 bases not matched to a gene. The CDR3 has 15 amino acids, counting the end cysteine and phenylalanine. CDR3 DNA only is kept here, 45 bases in frame from base 1. At one collaborating source in Seattle, patients were enrolled during active infection and were followed longitudinally through the course of disease. Each collaborating institution followed its own protocols to collect whole blood in K2EDTA tubes. For TCRbeta analysis, collaborators shipped samples as frozen whole blood, isolated PBMCs, or DNA extracted from either of those sample types. The data are from a study of blood T cell repertoires in COVID-19 (dated by TCRdb to the early 2020s). Background for the entire study: Samples covering the acute and convalescent phases of COVID-19 were provided by collaborators in the United States, Italy and Spain. Subjects who had been exposed to COVID-19, were actively infected with it, or had recovered from it provided the deeply sampled blood TCRbeta repertoires that made up the dataset. Where available, HLA class I and class II types were obtained from metadata supplied by the sample provider rather than from assay-based typing. A de-identified subject ID, COVID-19 status, age in years and sex were almost always included in the sample metadata. The material from the prospective study consisted of cDNA or gDNA derived from T cells, B-cell-depleted T cells, or PBMCs. The repertoires were released in a freely available public database meant as a resource for research on the immune response to SARS-CoV-2. The samples were drawn from two sources: the first 160 participants of the ongoing ImmuneRACE study, and about 1,300 subjects contributed by 6 global collaborators. Study-wide conclusions, independent of this receptor: The quantity of clinical and demographic metadata differed by source and by participant and was supplied without curation.

TCRbeta CDR3 regions were amplified from genomic DNA using the immunoSEQ Assay, a bias-controlled multiplex PCR. As for the original processing: The number of nucleated cells in each sample was estimated from the amplification of reference gene primers within the assay. Sequence reads were collapsed and filtered to measure the absolute abundance of every unique TCRbeta CDR3 rearrangement. For each sample, productive Simpson clonality was calculated as the square root of Simpson's diversity index over productive rearrangements. The clones in this table, taken by TCRdb from immuneACCESS, are in-frame only. Not every clone is retained; where verified, under half of the shortfall comes from an unresolved V gene, and the cause of the rest is unknown. The V and J calls and clone size come from that table; D and trimming were worked out from the DNA. The sample includes about 130,000 clones, with more than 85% observed a single time. 2.1% of the sample lies in the top ten.

The chain is assembled from TRBV10-3 and TRBJ1-3; 9 bases in the middle match TRBD1. The specimen sequenced was peripheral blood. This clonotype was obtained from a man aged 50 or older with COVID-19, enrolled during active disease. The CDR3 sequence is CAISGQGLSGNTIYF. In nucleotides, the sequence is TGTGCCATCAGCGGACAGGGGCTGAGTGGAAACACCATATATTTT.